This is a list of T cell receptor beta chains from one sample in a study of T cells after yellow fever vaccination. TCRdb independently ran MiXCR on the 5' RACE reads; one entry per CDR3 protein. The profile shows about 240,000 distinct CDR3 sequences, 6.5% to 8.5% of them singletons. The input for sequencing was CD4+ T cells sorted from PBMCs, taken 15 days after the yellow fever booster vaccination. The receptors come from a man in his thirties or forties who received the YFV17D yellow fever vaccine. Both conserved end residues are part of each CDR3. A D gene is named only where the DNA matches it firmly. Clone sizes are given selectively: once, few, many, or a class where the clone is expanded.

v_call: TRBV7-9
j_call: TRBJ1-1
d_call: NA
clone_size: many
cdr3_aa: CASSLVGDTEAFF
cdr3_nt: TGTGCCAGCAGCTTAGTAGGTGACACTGAAGCTTTCTTT

v_call: TRBV7-2
j_call: TRBJ2-7
d_call: NA
clone_size: NA
cdr3_aa: CASSMSRGGYEQYF
cdr3_nt: TGTGCCAGCAGCATGAGCAGGGGTGGATACGAGCAGTACTTC

v_call: TRBV29-1
j_call: TRBJ2-2
d_call: NA
clone_size: NA
cdr3_aa: CSAETGPHTGELFF
cdr3_nt: TGCAGCGCCGAAACAGGACCACACACCGGGGAGCTGTTTTTT

v_call: TRBV20-1
j_call: TRBJ2-3
d_call: NA
clone_size: many
cdr3_aa: CSAGRRNTDTQYF
cdr3_nt: TGCAGTGCTGGCCGGCGGAACACAGATACGCAGTATTTT

v_call: TRBV5-1
j_call: TRBJ2-3
d_call: NA
clone_size: many
cdr3_aa: CASSLALGNTQYF
cdr3_nt: TGCGCCAGCAGCTTGGCCCTCGGAAATACGCAGTATTTT

v_call: TRBV4-3
j_call: TRBJ2-6
d_call: NA
clone_size: NA
cdr3_aa: CASSQDINWAGANVLTF
cdr3_nt: TGCGCCAGCAGCCAAGATATTAACTGGGCCGGGGCCAACGTCCTGACTTTC

v_call: TRBV20-1
j_call: TRBJ2-7
d_call: TRBD2
clone_size: few
cdr3_aa: CSAPHPSGGRALGEQYF
cdr3_nt: TGCAGTGCTCCACACCCATCTGGCGGGAGGGCCCTCGGCGAGCAGTACTTC

v_call: TRBV20-1
j_call: TRBJ2-7
d_call: NA
clone_size: NA
cdr3_aa: CSAGSWASYEQYF
cdr3_nt: TGCAGCGCCGGCTCCTGGGCATCCTACGAGCAGTACTTC

v_call: TRBV20-1
j_call: TRBJ2-7
d_call: NA
clone_size: NA
cdr3_aa: CSAREAERGSYEQYF
cdr3_nt: TGCAGTGCTAGAGAGGCAGAACGAGGGTCCTACGAGCAGTACTTC

v_call: TRBV28
j_call: TRBJ2-7
d_call: NA
clone_size: NA
cdr3_aa: CASTQIGYEQYF
cdr3_nt: TGTGCCAGCACCCAGATCGGCTACGAGCAGTACTTC

v_call: TRBV6-6
j_call: TRBJ1-1
d_call: NA
clone_size: few
cdr3_aa: CASRTEDANAAFF
cdr3_nt: TGTGCCAGCAGAACAGAAGACGCGAATGCAGCTTTCTTT

v_call: TRBV5-1
j_call: TRBJ2-3
d_call: NA
clone_size: many
cdr3_aa: CASSLSPSESTDTQYF
cdr3_nt: TGCGCCAGCAGCTTGTCACCTAGCGAAAGCACAGATACGCAGTATTTT

v_call: TRBV20-1
j_call: TRBJ1-2
d_call: NA
clone_size: NA
cdr3_aa: CSARQDYYGYTF
cdr3_nt: TGCAGTGCAAGGCAGGACTATTATGGCTACACCTTC

v_call: TRBV7-2
j_call: TRBJ2-7
d_call: TRBD1
clone_size: NA
cdr3_aa: CASSSGTGGRYEQYF
cdr3_nt: TGTGCCAGCAGCTCCGGGACAGGGGGCAGGTACGAGCAGTACTTC

v_call: TRBV6-2/TRBV6-3
j_call: TRBJ2-2
d_call: NA
clone_size: many
cdr3_aa: CASTSPPFTGELFF
cdr3_nt: TGTGCCAGCACGTCCCCACCATTCACCGGGGAGCTGTTTTTT

v_call: TRBV5-1
j_call: TRBJ2-1
d_call: TRBD2
clone_size: NA
cdr3_aa: CATKGLAGASSYNEQFF
cdr3_nt: TGCGCCACCAAAGGACTAGCGGGGGCGAGCTCCTACAATGAGCAGTTCTTC

v_call: TRBV5-1
j_call: TRBJ2-5
d_call: NA
clone_size: few
cdr3_aa: CASSQDETQYF
cdr3_nt: TGCGCCAGCAGCCAGGATGAGACCCAGTACTTC

v_call: TRBV12-3/TRBV12-4
j_call: TRBJ2-3
d_call: NA
clone_size: few
cdr3_aa: CASKSGLDDTQYF
cdr3_nt: TGTGCCAGCAAGTCGGGACTGGATGATACGCAGTATTTT

v_call: TRBV5-1
j_call: TRBJ2-1
d_call: TRBD2
clone_size: NA
cdr3_aa: CASSREGSGALSYNEQFF
cdr3_nt: TGCGCCAGCAGCCGAGAGGGTAGCGGGGCCCTCTCCTACAATGAGCAGTTCTTC

v_call: TRBV23-1
j_call: TRBJ2-7
d_call: TRBD1
clone_size: NA
cdr3_aa: CAIGDRENLFEGEQYF
cdr3_nt: TGCGCCATCGGGGACAGGGAGAACCTATTTGAAGGCGAGCAGTACTTC

v_call: TRBV24-1
j_call: TRBJ2-5
d_call: NA
clone_size: many
cdr3_aa: CATSDSGEAETQYF
cdr3_nt: TGTGCCACCAGTGATTCAGGGGAAGCGGAGACCCAGTACTTC

v_call: TRBV20-1
j_call: TRBJ2-6
d_call: TRBD2
clone_size: few
cdr3_aa: CSAREPGLAGLSGANVLTF
cdr3_nt: TGCAGTGCTAGAGAACCGGGACTAGCGGGCCTCTCTGGGGCCAACGTCCTGACTTTC

v_call: TRBV20-1
j_call: TRBJ2-1
d_call: TRBD2
clone_size: many
cdr3_aa: CSAEVSGRDNEQFF
cdr3_nt: TGCAGTGCGGAGGTTAGCGGGAGGGACAATGAGCAGTTCTTC

v_call: TRBV5-1
j_call: TRBJ2-7
d_call: NA
clone_size: many
cdr3_aa: CASSLFVRNYEQYF
cdr3_nt: TGCGCCAGCAGCTTGTTTGTCAGGAACTACGAGCAGTACTTC

v_call: TRBV10-3
j_call: TRBJ1-2
d_call: NA
clone_size: NA
cdr3_aa: CAISPDGYGYGYTF
cdr3_nt: TGTGCCATCAGTCCCGACGGTTATGGGTATGGCTACACCTTC

v_call: TRBV7-4
j_call: TRBJ2-1
d_call: TRBD2
clone_size: NA
cdr3_aa: CASSMGVREGRGNEQFF
cdr3_nt: TGTGCCAGCAGTATGGGGGTCCGGGAGGGCCGTGGCAATGAGCAGTTCTTC

v_call: TRBV18
j_call: TRBJ1-6
d_call: TRBD1
clone_size: many
cdr3_aa: CASSPNQGGGSPLHF
cdr3_nt: TGTGCCAGCTCACCAAACCAGGGGGGAGGTTCACCCCTCCACTTT

v_call: TRBV5-1
j_call: TRBJ2-7
d_call: NA
clone_size: NA
cdr3_aa: CASRPDSNEQYF
cdr3_nt: TGCGCCAGCAGACCTGACAGCAACGAGCAGTACTTC

v_call: TRBV20-1
j_call: TRBJ2-3
d_call: TRBD1
clone_size: few
cdr3_aa: CSASGQGAPDTQYF
cdr3_nt: TGCAGTGCTTCCGGACAGGGGGCGCCAGATACGCAGTATTTT

v_call: TRBV9
j_call: TRBJ1-3
d_call: NA
clone_size: NA
cdr3_aa: CASSLTENTIYF
cdr3_nt: TGTGCCAGCAGCTTGACCGAAAACACCATATATTTT

v_call: TRBV6-5
j_call: TRBJ1-3
d_call: NA
clone_size: few
cdr3_aa: CASSYPSYRTRSGNTIYF
cdr3_nt: TGTGCCAGCAGTTACCCTTCTTACCGGACCCGCTCTGGAAACACCATATATTTT

v_call: TRBV5-1
j_call: TRBJ2-2
d_call: NA
clone_size: many
cdr3_aa: CASSLGHRDTGELFF
cdr3_nt: TGCGCCAGCAGCTTGGGTCACAGGGACACCGGGGAGCTGTTTTTT

v_call: TRBV4-3
j_call: TRBJ2-1
d_call: NA
clone_size: many
cdr3_aa: CASSQQLSGLSYNEQFF
cdr3_nt: TGCGCCAGCAGCCAACAACTTAGCGGACTCTCCTACAATGAGCAGTTCTTC

v_call: TRBV10-3
j_call: TRBJ2-1
d_call: NA
clone_size: many
cdr3_aa: CAISENGRDVNEQFF
cdr3_nt: TGTGCCATCAGTGAGAATGGCCGGGATGTCAATGAGCAGTTCTTC

v_call: TRBV4-3
j_call: TRBJ1-1
d_call: NA
clone_size: NA
cdr3_aa: CASSQDRNTEAFF
cdr3_nt: TGCGCCAGCAGCCAGGACAGGAACACTGAAGCTTTCTTT

v_call: TRBV20-1
j_call: TRBJ2-1
d_call: TRBD1
clone_size: many
cdr3_aa: CSARASGTANNEQFF
cdr3_nt: TGCAGTGCTAGAGCCTCCGGGACAGCCAACAATGAGCAGTTCTTC

v_call: TRBV4-3
j_call: TRBJ2-7
d_call: TRBD1
clone_size: many
cdr3_aa: CASSQVDRGYEQYF
cdr3_nt: TGCGCCAGCAGCCAAGTGGACAGGGGCTACGAGCAGTACTTC

v_call: TRBV2
j_call: TRBJ2-6
d_call: NA
clone_size: few
cdr3_aa: CASSEVGKGANVLTF
cdr3_nt: TGTGCCAGCAGTGAAGTCGGGAAGGGGGCCAACGTCCTGACTTTC

v_call: TRBV19
j_call: TRBJ2-4
d_call: NA
clone_size: few
cdr3_aa: CASSTGLGGLAKNIQYF
cdr3_nt: TGTGCCAGTAGTACGGGGCTAGGCGGACTAGCCAAAAACATTCAGTACTTC

v_call: TRBV5-1
j_call: TRBJ1-2
d_call: NA
clone_size: many
cdr3_aa: CASSFPGGDYGYTF
cdr3_nt: TGCGCCAGCAGCTTTCCCGGGGGCGACTATGGCTACACCTTC

v_call: TRBV6-5
j_call: TRBJ2-7
d_call: TRBD2
clone_size: few
cdr3_aa: CASSSHTSAGGSEQYF
cdr3_nt: TGTGCCAGCAGTTCCCATACCTCGGCGGGAGGAAGCGAGCAGTACTTC

v_call: TRBV27
j_call: TRBJ2-7
d_call: NA
clone_size: many
cdr3_aa: CASSRLMGEFPYEQYF
cdr3_nt: TGTGCCAGCAGTCGACTTATGGGGGAGTTTCCCTACGAGCAGTACTTC

v_call: TRBV29-1
j_call: TRBJ2-5
d_call: NA
clone_size: many
cdr3_aa: CSVGPQETQYF
cdr3_nt: TGCAGCGTGGGACCACAAGAGACCCAGTACTTC

v_call: TRBV7-6
j_call: TRBJ2-2
d_call: NA
clone_size: few
cdr3_aa: CASSQGAGYTGELFF
cdr3_nt: TGTGCCAGCAGCCAAGGGGCAGGGTACACCGGGGAGCTGTTTTTT

v_call: TRBV24-1
j_call: TRBJ2-5
d_call: NA
clone_size: few
cdr3_aa: CATSDPCPISETQYF
cdr3_nt: TGTGCCACCAGTGATCCCTGCCCAATTTCGGAGACCCAGTACTTC

v_call: TRBV29-1
j_call: TRBJ1-1
d_call: NA
clone_size: few
cdr3_aa: CSVQGLVGTEAFF
cdr3_nt: TGCAGCGTTCAGGGTTTGGTGGGCACTGAAGCTTTCTTT